This T cell receptor beta chain appears in the sequencing data of a study of blood T cells in healthy people across ages. Note on this clonotype: What it binds is unknown.

V trimming: 5 bases; J trimming: 3 bases; junction bases outside the gene matches: 6. The CDR3 runs 13 residues. Per the germline V gene, CDR1 is DFQATT and CDR2 is SNEGSKA (reference sequence). The study's findings and limits: A strong correlation was seen between TCR beta diversity and naive T cell percentage.

A second PCR of about 7 to 12 cycles used a sample-barcoded 5' primer and a J-beta primer mix. MiXCR, run by TCRdb on the 5' RACE reads, gives a single entry per CDR3 protein. The table lists 720,000 or so distinct CDR3 sequences, over 40% of them singletons. The chain is built from TRBV20-1 and TRBJ1-2; TRBD1 matches at 7 bases. Material for sequencing was blood. The receptor was derived from an older man in good health. CDR3 amino acids: CSAQFGTDYGYTF. In DNA, the CDR3 is TGCAGTGCTCAGTTCGGGACAGACTATGGCTACACCTTC.